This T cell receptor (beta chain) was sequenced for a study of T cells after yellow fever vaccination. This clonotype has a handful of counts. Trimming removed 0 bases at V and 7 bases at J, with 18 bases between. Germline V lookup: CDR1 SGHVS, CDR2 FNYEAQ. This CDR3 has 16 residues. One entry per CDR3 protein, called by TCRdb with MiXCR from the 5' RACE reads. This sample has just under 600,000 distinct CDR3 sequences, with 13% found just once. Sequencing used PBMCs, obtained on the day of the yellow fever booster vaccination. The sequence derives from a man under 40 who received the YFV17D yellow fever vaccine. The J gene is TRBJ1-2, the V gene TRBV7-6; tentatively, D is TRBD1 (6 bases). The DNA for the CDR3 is TGTGCCAGCAGCTTAGCTGGGGACAATCCGAGGAGTGGCTACACCTTC. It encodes CASSLAGDNPRSGYTF.